The entry below gives a single T cell receptor (beta chain) sequence along with its context. Germline V gene lookup returns CDR1 LGHNA and CDR2 YNFKEQ. This CDR3 is built from 15 residues. With 4 bases removed from V and 2 bases from J, the gap between germline ends came to 14 bases. This entry comes from a study of T cell changes during pregnancy in multiple sclerosis. Assay: immunoSEQ multiplex PCR; the TCRdb copy retains only in-frame clones and omits some. The data show some 79,000 clones, just over 90% seen once. The material sequenced was CD4+ T cells from peripheral blood mononuclear cells, taken in the second trimester of pregnancy. The sequence derives from a female donor with multiple sclerosis, enrolled in a pregnancy study. This sequence joins TRBV4-2 and TRBJ1-2; D unresolved. CDR3 region: CASSPSSPRNYGYTF. The CDR3, as DNA: TGTGCCAGCAGCCCCAGTAGCCCACGAAACTATGGCTACACCTTC.